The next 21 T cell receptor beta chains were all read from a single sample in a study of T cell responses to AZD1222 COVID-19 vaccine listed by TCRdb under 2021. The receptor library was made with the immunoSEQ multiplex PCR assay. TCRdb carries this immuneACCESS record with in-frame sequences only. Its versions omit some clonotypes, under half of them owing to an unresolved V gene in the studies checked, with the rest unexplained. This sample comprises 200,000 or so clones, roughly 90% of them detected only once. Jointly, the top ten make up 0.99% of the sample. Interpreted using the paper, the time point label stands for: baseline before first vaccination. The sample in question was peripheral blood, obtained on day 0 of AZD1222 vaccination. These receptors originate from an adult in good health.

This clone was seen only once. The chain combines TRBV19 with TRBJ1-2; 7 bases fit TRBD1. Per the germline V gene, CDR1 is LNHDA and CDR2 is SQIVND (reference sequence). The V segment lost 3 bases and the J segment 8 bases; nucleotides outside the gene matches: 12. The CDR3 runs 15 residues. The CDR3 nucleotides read TGTGCCAGTAGTATGGTCCCGACAGGGTCAGACGGCTACACCTTC. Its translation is CASSMVPTGSDGYTF.

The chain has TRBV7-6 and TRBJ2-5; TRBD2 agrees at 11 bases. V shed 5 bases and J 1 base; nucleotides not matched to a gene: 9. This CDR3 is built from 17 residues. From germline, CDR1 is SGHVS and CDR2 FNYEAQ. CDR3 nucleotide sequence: TGTGCCAGCAGCCCTAGCGGGAGGCCGACCAGCCAAGAGACCCAGTACTTC. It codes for CASSPSGRPTSQETQYF.

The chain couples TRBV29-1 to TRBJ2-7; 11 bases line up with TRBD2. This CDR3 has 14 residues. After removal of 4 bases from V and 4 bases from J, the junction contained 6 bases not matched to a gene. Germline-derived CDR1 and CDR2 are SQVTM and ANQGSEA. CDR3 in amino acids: CSVAPGLAAYEQYF. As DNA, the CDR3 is TGCAGCGTTGCACCGGGACTAGCGGCTTACGAGCAGTACTTC.

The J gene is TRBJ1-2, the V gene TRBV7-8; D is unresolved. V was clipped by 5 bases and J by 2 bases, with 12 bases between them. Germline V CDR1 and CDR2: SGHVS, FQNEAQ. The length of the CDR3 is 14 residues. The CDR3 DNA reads TGTGCCAGCAGCCTAGGGTCAGCGAACTATGGCTACACCTTC. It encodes CASSLGSANYGYTF.

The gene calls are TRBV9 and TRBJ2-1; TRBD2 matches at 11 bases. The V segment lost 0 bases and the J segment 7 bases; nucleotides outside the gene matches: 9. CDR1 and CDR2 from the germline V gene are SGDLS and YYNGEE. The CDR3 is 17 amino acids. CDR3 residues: CASSVDPLAGALNEQFF. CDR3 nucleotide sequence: TGTGCCAGCAGCGTAGACCCACTAGCGGGGGCGTTGAATGAGCAGTTCTTC.

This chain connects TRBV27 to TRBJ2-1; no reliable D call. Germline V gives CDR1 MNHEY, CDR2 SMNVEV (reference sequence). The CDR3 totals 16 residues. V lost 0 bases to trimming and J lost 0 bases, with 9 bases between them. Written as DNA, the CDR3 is TGTGCCAGCAGTTTATCGATCGGCGACTCCTACAATGAGCAGTTCTTC. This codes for CASSLSIGDSYNEQFF.

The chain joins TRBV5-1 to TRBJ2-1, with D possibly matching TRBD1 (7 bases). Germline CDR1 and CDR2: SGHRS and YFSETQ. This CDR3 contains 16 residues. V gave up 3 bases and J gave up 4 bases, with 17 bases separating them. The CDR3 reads CASSSWSQGGYNEQFF. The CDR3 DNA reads TGCGCCAGCAGCTCCTGGTCCCAGGGGGGTTACAATGAGCAGTTCTTC.

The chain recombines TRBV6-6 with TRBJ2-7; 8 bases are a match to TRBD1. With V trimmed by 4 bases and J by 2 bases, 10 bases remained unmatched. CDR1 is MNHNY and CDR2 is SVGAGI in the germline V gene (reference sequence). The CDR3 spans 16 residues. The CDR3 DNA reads TGTGCCAGCAGTTCCATAGACAGGGGTCCCACCTACGAGCAGTACTTC. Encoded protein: CASSSIDRGPTYEQYF.

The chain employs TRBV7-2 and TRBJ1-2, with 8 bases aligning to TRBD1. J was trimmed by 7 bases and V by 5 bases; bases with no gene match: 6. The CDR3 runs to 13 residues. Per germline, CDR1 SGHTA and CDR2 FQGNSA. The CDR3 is CASSPRQGFGYTF. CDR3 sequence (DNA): TGTGCCAGCAGCCCCCGACAGGGGTTTGGCTACACCTTC. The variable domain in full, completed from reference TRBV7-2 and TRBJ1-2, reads GAGVSQSPSNKVTEKGKDVELRCDPISGHTALYWYRQSLGQGLEFLIYFQGNSAPDKSGLPSDRFSAERTGGSVSTLTIQRTQQEDSAVYLCASSPRQGFGYTFGSGTRLTVV.

The CDR3 sequence is CASSTGGSGKETQYF. In nucleotides, the CDR3 is TGTGCCAGCAGCACCGGGGGTAGCGGGAAAGAGACCCAGTACTTC. The V gene is TRBV7-7, the J gene TRBJ2-5, with 8 bases fitting TRBD2. The V gene's germline CDR1 is SSHAT and CDR2 FNYEAQ (reference sequence). Trimming removed 5 bases from V and 3 bases from J; junction bases left unmatched: 8. The CDR3 runs 15 residues.

CDR3 region: CATSRMGADTQYF. The DNA for the CDR3 is TGTGCCACCAGCAGAATGGGGGCAGATACGCAGTATTTT. The chain has TRBV15 and TRBJ2-3; D is possibly TRBD1 or TRBD2 (5 bases each). Looked up from germline, CDR1 is LNHNV and CDR2 is YYDKDF (reference sequence). The V gene lost 2 bases and the J gene lost 4 bases, with 7 bases spanning the gap. The CDR3 runs to 13 residues.

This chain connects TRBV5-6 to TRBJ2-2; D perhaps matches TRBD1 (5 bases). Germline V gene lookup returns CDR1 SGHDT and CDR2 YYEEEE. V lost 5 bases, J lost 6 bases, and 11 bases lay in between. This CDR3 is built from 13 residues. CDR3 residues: CASSLDTAGELFF. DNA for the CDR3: TGTGCCAGCAGTCTGGACACCGCCGGGGAGCTGTTTTTT.

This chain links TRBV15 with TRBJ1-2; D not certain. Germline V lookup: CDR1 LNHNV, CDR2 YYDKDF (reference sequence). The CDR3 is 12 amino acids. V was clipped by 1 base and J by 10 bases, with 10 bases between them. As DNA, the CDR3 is TGTGCCACCAGCAGAGTTGCGGGATACTACACCTTC. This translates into CATSRVAGYYTF. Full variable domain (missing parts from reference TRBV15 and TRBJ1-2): DAMVIQNPRYQVTQFGKPVTLSCSQTLNHNVMYWYQQKSSQAPKLLFHYYDKDFNNEADTPDNFQSRRPNTSFCFLDIRSPGLGDTAMYLCATSRVAGYYTFGSGTRLTVV.

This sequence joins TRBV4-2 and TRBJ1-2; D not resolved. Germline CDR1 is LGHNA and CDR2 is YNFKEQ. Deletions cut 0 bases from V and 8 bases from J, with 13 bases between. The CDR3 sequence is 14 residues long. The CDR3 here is CASSQEGPQDGYTF. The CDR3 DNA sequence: TGTGCCAGCAGCCAAGAGGGCCCCCAAGACGGCTACACCTTC.

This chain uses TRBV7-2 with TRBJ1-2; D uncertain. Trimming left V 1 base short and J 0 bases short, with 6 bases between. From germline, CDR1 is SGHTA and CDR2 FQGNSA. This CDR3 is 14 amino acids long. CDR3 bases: TGTGCCAGCAGCTTAGTACAGCCTAACTATGGCTACACCTTC. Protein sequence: CASSLVQPNYGYTF.

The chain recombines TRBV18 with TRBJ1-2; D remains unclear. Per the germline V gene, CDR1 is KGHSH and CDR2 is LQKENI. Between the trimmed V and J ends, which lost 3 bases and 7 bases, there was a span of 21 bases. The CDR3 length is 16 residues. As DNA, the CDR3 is TGTGCCAGCTCACCCCGCCGGACGGGAAACGTATTTGGCTACACCTTC. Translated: CASSPRRTGNVFGYTF.

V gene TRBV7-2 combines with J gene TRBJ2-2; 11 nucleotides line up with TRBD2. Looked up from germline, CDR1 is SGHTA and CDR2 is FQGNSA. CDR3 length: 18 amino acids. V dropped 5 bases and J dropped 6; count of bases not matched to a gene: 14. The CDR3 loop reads CASSPRALAGGPPGELFF. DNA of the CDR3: TGTGCCAGCAGCCCCAGAGCCTTAGCGGGGGGGCCCCCCGGGGAGCTGTTTTTT.

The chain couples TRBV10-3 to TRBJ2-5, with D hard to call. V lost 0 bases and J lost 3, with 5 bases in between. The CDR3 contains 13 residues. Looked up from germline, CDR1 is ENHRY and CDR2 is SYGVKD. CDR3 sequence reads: CAISESLKETQYF. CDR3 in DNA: TGTGCCATCAGTGAGTCATTAAAAGAGACCCAGTACTTC.

The CDR3 sequence is CASSEPQGLAGQETQYF. The CDR3 DNA reads as TGCGCCAGCAGTGAGCCTCAAGGACTAGCGGGTCAAGAGACCCAGTACTTC. This chain connects TRBV10-2 to TRBJ2-5, with 11 bases that match TRBD2. J gave up 2 bases and V 2 bases, and 7 bases lay outside the gene matches. This CDR3 is 17 amino acids long. In germline, CDR1 is WSHSY, CDR2 SAAADI.

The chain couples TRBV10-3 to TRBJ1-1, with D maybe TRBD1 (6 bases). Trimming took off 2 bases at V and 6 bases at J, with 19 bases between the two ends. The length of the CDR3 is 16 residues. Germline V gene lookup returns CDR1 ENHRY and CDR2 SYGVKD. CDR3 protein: CAISEIGQGLDAEAFF. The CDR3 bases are TGTGCCATCAGTGAGATCGGTCAGGGGCTGGACGCTGAAGCTTTCTTT.

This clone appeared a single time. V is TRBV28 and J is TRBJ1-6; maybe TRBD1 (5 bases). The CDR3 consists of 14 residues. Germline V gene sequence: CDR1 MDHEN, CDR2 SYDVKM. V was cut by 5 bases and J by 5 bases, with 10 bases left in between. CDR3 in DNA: TGTGCCAGCAGTCAGGGCTGGGATAATTCACCCCTCCACTTT. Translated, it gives CASSQGWDNSPLHF.